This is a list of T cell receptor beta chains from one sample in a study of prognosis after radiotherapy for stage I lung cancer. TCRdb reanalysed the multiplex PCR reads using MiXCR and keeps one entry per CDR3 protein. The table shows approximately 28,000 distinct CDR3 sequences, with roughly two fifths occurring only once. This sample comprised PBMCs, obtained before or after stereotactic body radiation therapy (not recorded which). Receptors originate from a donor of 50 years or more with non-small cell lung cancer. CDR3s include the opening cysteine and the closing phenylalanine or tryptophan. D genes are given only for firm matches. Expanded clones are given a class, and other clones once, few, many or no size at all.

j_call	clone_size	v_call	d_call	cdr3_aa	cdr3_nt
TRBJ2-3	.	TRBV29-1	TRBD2	CSVTGGEARRSDTQYF	TGCAGTGTCACGGGAGGGGAGGCCCGGAGGTCAGATACGCAGTATTTT
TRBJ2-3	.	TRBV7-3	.	CASSLSGSPDTQYF	TGTGCCAGCAGCCTATCGGGGAGCCCGGATACGCAGTATTTT
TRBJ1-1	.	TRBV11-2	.	CASSLGYLGTEAFF	TGTGCCAGCAGCTTAGGGTACCTAGGCACTGAAGCTTTCTTT
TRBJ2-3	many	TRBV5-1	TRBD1	CASSLEWTGGTDTQYF	TGCGCCAGCAGCTTGGAATGGACAGGGGGCACAGATACGCAGTATTTT
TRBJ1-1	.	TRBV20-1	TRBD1	CSARDFLGGQGKNTEAFF	TGCAGTGCTAGAGATTTTTTGGGCGGACAGGGAAAGAACACTGAAGCTTTCTTT
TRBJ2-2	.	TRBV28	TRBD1	CASSSSTGGLVGELFF	TGTGCCAGCAGTTCATCGACAGGGGGCCTTGTCGGGGAGCTGTTTTTT
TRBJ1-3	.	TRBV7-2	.	CASSRGGSGNTIYF	TGTGCCAGCAGCAGAGGGGGCTCTGGAAACACCATATATTTT
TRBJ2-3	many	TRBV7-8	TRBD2	CASRPGTWTSGATSTDTQYF	TGTGCCAGCAGGCCAGGGACCTGGACTAGCGGAGCCACTAGCACAGATACGCAGTATTTT
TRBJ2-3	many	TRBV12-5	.	CASGLSSTDTQYF	TGTGCTAGTGGTTTATCTAGCACAGATACGCAGTATTTT
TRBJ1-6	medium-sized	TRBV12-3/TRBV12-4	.	CASSLDLRLNSPLHF	TGTGCCAGCAGTCTCGACTTAAGGTTGAATTCACCCCTCCACTTT
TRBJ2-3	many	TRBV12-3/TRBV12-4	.	CASSFVTTSTDTQYF	TGTGCCAGCAGTTTCGTAACGACTAGCACAGATACGCAGTATTTT
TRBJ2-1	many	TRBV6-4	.	CASSDTGHDNHNEQFF	TGTGCCAGCAGTGACACCGGGCACGACAATCACAATGAGCAGTTCTTC
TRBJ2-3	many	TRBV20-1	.	CSAALTGGPTDTQYF	TGCAGTGCAGCCTTAACGGGGGGCCCCACAGATACGCAGTATTTT
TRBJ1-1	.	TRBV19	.	CASNPRENTEAFF	TGTGCCAGTAACCCCAGAGAGAACACTGAAGCTTTCTTT